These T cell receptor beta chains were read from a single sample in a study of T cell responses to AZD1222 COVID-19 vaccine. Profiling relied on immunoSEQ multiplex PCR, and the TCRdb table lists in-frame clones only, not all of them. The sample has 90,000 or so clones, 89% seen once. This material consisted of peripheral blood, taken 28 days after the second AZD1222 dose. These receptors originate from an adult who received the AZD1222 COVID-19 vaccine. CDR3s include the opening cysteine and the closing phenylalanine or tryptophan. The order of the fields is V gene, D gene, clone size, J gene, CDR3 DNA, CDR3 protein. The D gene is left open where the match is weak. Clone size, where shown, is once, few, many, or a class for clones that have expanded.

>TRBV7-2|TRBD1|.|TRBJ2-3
TGTGCCAGCAGCCAAAGCCGGGACAGAGATACGCAGTATTTT
CASSQSRDRDTQYF
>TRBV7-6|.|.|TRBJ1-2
TGTGCCAGCAGCTTAGCTGGGGCCGAGGGCTATGGCTACACCTTC
CASSLAGAEGYGYTF
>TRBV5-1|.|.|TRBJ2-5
TGCGCCAGCAGCCCCGGGGAGGGGGGGCGTCAAGAGACCCAGTACTTC
CASSPGEGGRQETQYF
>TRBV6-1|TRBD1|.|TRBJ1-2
TGTGCCAGCAGTTTAGACGGGACAGGGTTTTACACCTTC
CASSLDGTGFYTF
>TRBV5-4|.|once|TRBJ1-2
TGTGCCAGCAGCTTGGGATACGACAGAACCGACTATGGCTACACCTTC
CASSLGYDRTDYGYTF
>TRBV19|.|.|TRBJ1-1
TGTGCCAGTAGAATGACAGAGAACACTGAAGCTTTCTTT
CASRMTENTEAFF
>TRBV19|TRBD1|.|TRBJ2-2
TGTGCCAGTAGTATAGGCGGGACAGGGTACACCGGGGAGCTGTTTTTT
CASSIGGTGYTGELFF
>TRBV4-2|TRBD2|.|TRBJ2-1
TGTGCCAGCAGCCAAGATTCGGGGGGGGCCTACAATGAGCAGTTCTTC
CASSQDSGGAYNEQFF
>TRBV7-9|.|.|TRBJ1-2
TGTGCCAGCAGCTCCACGGGCCGTATGGACTATGGCTACACCTTC
CASSSTGRMDYGYTF
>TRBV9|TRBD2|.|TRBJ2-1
TGTGCCAGCAGTAAAGATAGCGGGGCCAAAGGTGAGCAGTTCTTC
CASSKDSGAKGEQFF
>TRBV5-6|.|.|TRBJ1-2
TGTGCCAGCAGCTTGGTCACCGTCGAGGGCTACACCTTC
CASSLVTVEGYTF
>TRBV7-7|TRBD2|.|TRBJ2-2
TGTGCCAGCAGCTTAGGGATTTTGAGCGGGGAGGCCGGGGAGCTGTTTTTT
CASSLGILSGEAGELFF
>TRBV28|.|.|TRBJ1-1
TGTGCCAGCAGTTTGTTGTACACTGAAGCTTTCTTT
CASSLLYTEAFF
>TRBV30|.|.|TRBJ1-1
TGTGCCTGGAGTGTATCGGGGACAGAAGCTTTCTTT
CAWSVSGTEAFF
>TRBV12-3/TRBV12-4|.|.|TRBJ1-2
TGTGCCAGCAGTTTGCTCGGGCACTATGGCTACACCTTC
CASSLLGHYGYTF
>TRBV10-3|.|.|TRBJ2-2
TGTGCCATCAGGCCGGAGGGCACCGGGGAGCTGTTTTTT
CAIRPEGTGELFF
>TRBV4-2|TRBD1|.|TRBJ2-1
TGTGCCAGCAGCCCTATTACAGGGGGAGATGAGCAGTTCTTC
CASSPITGGDEQFF
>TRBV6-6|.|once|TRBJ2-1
TGTGCCAGCAGTCCTACAGGGCTCTTCTCCTACAATGAGCAGTTCTTC
CASSPTGLFSYNEQFF
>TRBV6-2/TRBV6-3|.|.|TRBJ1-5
TGTGCCAGCAGTTTAGAACCGGGACACTCAATGGGGGGCAATCAGCCCCAGCATTTT
CASSLEPGHSMGGNQPQHF
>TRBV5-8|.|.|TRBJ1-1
TGTGCCAGCACCCAAGGGCAGCGAAGGACTGAAGCTTTCTTT
CASTQGQRRTEAFF
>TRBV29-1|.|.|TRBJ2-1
TGCAGCGTTGACTCGGATTTGAGCTCCTACAATGAGCAGTTCTTC
CSVDSDLSSYNEQFF
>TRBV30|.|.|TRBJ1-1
TGTGCCTGGAGTCCAGTAGGCACTGAAGCTTTCTTT
CAWSPVGTEAFF
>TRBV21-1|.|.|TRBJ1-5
TGTGCCAGCAGCAAAAAAGATCGGAAACACAATCAGCCCCAGCATTTT
CASSKKDRKHNQPQHF
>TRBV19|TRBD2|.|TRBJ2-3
TGTGCCAGTAGTATAGATGGGTCGGGGGGATTCACAGATACGCAGTATTTT
CASSIDGSGGFTDTQYF
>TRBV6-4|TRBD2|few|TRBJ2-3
TGTGCCAGCAGTCATACTAGCGGGGGCACAGATACGCAGTATTTT
CASSHTSGGTDTQYF
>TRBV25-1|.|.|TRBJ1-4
TGTGCCAGCAGTGAAAGGGCAAGGGGTGAAAAACTGTTTTTT
CASSERARGEKLFF